This TCR beta chain comes out of a study of blood T cells in healthy people across ages. Overall study findings and caveats: What prevented conclusive comparison of naive and antigen-experienced cells was that PBMCs were unsorted.

At least 6 million PBMCs were isolated per sample. A word on this clonotype: Its antigen is not identified.

A second about 6 to 11 cycle PCR used barcoded and J-beta primers. Unique molecular identifiers of 12 random nucleotides labeled each cDNA. Using its own MiXCR run on the 5' RACE reads, TCRdb lists one record per CDR3 protein. The sample includes roughly 570,000 distinct CDR3 sequences, 25% to 30% of them seen just once. V lost 3 bases, J lost 8 bases, and 4 bases stayed unmatched. This CDR3 comprises 13 residues. Per germline, CDR1 SGDLS and CDR2 YYNGEE. The chain couples TRBV9 to TRBJ1-4; 7 bases are a match to TRBD1. Sequenced sample: blood. This TCR came from a woman in her 70s in good health. This CDR3 is CASSEGQWEKLFF. In DNA form, the CDR3 reads TGTGCCAGCAGCGAGGGACAGTGGGAAAAACTGTTTTTT.